This T cell receptor (beta chain) emerged from a study of response to subunit inactivated influenza vaccine. TCRdb re-analysed the RT-PCR reads in MiXCR, keeping a single row per CDR3 protein. The sample has roughly 500,000 distinct CDR3 sequences; approximately 15% are singletons. The sample holds a few counts of this clonotype. Its antigen is as yet unknown. Points from the study as a whole: Researchers suggested that each seasonal influenza vaccination recruits few new T cells.

V was cut by 0 bases and J by 6 bases, with 11 bases left in between. This CDR3 contains 15 residues. CDR1 is MGHRA, CDR2 YSYEKL, per germline. The clonotype originates from a man between 50 and 75 years old who received an inactivated influenza vaccine. The chain carries TRBV4-1 and TRBJ2-2; D unresolved. This sample comprised CD4+ T cells sorted from PBMCs, obtained less than 25 months after vaccination. The CDR3 loop reads CASSQEFTHPGELFF. The CDR3 coding sequence is TGCGCCAGCAGCCAAGAATTTACGCACCCCGGGGAGCTGTTTTTT.